The T cell receptor beta chain under discussion was sequenced for a study of cytomegalovirus exposure and HLA in healthy donors (dated by TCRdb to about 2017). Regarding the complete study: An earlier analysis of 587 of the donors reported 250 to 350 Gb of sequence data and some 120 million unique TCR beta sequences from 150 million to 200 million T cells. Every repertoire in the discovery cohort had been generated on one and the same sequencing platform. Of the 350 to 400 genotyped donors, about 84% fell in the genetic ancestry cluster associated with self-reported Caucasian donors. High-throughput TCR immunosequencing, statistical association of individual TCRs with disease status, and machine learning were combined to predict cytomegalovirus infection status. In an earlier analysis of 500 to 650 of the donors, high-throughput TCR beta sequencing was used to judge whether each TCR beta V gene segment behaved as functional or pseudogenic. The number of donors typed differed by locus, with about 629-640 for A, B, C, DRB1 and DQB1, roughly 520 for DQA1, over 600 for DPA1, and 450 to 480 for DPB1. Besides the first cohort of hundreds of subjects, a separate validation cohort made up of roughly 120 different subjects was used. An early release covering some 640 HLA-typed donors comprised about 290 gigabases of sequencing data and around 80 million unique TCR sequences. Among roughly 370 genotyped donors of the cohort, an average of approximately 250,000 unique TCR beta nucleotide sequences were sequenced per donor, roughly 18% of them non-productive. The study was designed to test whether signatures of past pathogen exposure could be identified by cataloging public T cell receptors. Rather than using new phenotypic data, the later analysis identified candidate immune exposures from TCR beta sequences and from how often those sequences occurred across donors. Several DR-DQ haplotypes were handled as single units for association and clustering because linkage in the cohort was strong. Alongside the repertoire data, information on donor age, sex, ethnicity and CMV serostatus was compiled. Both class I and class II loci were covered by HLA typing, at four-digit resolution. In a later analysis, previously published TCR beta repertoires from 550 to 700 donors were re-analyzed and high-resolution HLA genotyping was added so that TCR occurrence patterns could be studied. The T cell repertoires of some 670 subjects were profiled by immunosequencing and related to cytomegalovirus serostatus. In a later genetic analysis, genome-wide SNP genotypes for 398 of the 666 donors were used, and that subset was treated as a discovery cohort.

As concerns this clone: There is no known antigen for this receptor. It has no much larger one-base neighbor in the sample; base qualities were not kept.

The investigation overall reported the following: A group of highly shared sequence variants was considered likely to be a technical artifact of the sequencing pipeline. HLA typing was unavailable for some donors at each locus, so association tests used only the typed subset. A later genetic analysis reported fewer N-insertions in productive TCRs among donors in an Asian-associated ancestry cluster than the roughly 700-donor mean. CMV serostatus was the only immune exposure information available for the cohort. In this cohort, only TCR beta chains were sequenced, and detectable features were limited by the absence of alpha or paired-chain data. Across donors, most TCR sequences were observed very rarely, whereas some public TCRs were present in many individuals. In an earlier analysis of 587 of the donors, most TCR beta V segments appeared in productive rearrangements about 87% or about 30% of the time, broadly matching IMGT annotations. In vitro tests confirmed that three of the cytomegalovirus-associated TCR beta chains recognize cytomegalovirus antigens. V-gene and J-gene trimming of TCR beta chains was associated with a missense DCLRE1C variant in a later genetic analysis, and the association was replicated in an independent cohort. Sequencing depth was assumed to be roughly uniform across donors in the presence/absence analyses, though that assumption may not hold. According to the authors, the approach could potentially be generalized to other disease states and immunological phenotypes. A further reported finding was that TCR beta sequences accurately predicted the HLA-A and HLA-B alleles for most subjects in the first cohort. The study gave a list of 150 to 200 TCR beta chains associated with cytomegalovirus. The classifier was reported to diagnose cytomegalovirus status with high specificity and sensitivity in both the original cohort and the validation cohort. According to a later analysis, parvovirus B19, influenza, CMV and Epstein-Barr virus appeared linked to several top co-occurrence clusters. Because counts were too low, some 17 rarely observed V segments, including chromosome 9 orphons, were excluded from the earlier analysis of under 650 of the donors. When HLA alleles, especially DR and DQ, strongly co-occurred, TCR associations were difficult to assign to individual alleles. According to a later analysis, TCR association rates differed among HLA loci, with DRB1 alleles showing the most associated TCRs and HLA-C alleles showing the fewest. In a later analysis, HLA-associated TCR beta chains showed more clonal expansion and lower generation probabilities than non-associated chains that were equally common. A later analysis associated 17,000 or so TCR beta sequences with specific HLA alleles at a false discovery rate of 0.05. Linkage disequilibrium might explain the correlated functional status among segregating V segments, but an unknown experimental factor could not be excluded. In a later analysis, most CMV-associated TCR beta chains were found to appear HLA-restricted, with HLA associations seemingly driven largely by CMV exposure.

The cohort comprised 670 or so healthy bone marrow donors. At the time of sampling, all cohort members were nominally healthy, though unrecorded immune exposures were likely present. The donor tested CMV seronegative, placing the donor among the 350 or so seronegative members of the cohort. Every donor gave a peripheral blood sample, and the peripheral blood mononuclear cells from that sample were used for TCR beta sequencing. The Qiagen DNeasy Blood Extraction Kit was used to extract genomic DNA from the blood cell samples. Receptor amplification or capture employed the immunoSEQ multiplex PCR assay. For the multiplex PCR, a mixture combining 60 forward primers for TCR Vbeta segments and 13 reverse primers for TCR Jbeta segments was used. The CDR3 region of rearranged TCR beta genes was amplified from genomic DNA with a multiplex PCR assay. Amplified TCR beta libraries were sequenced as 87-base-pair reads on the Illumina HiSeq System. As for how the authors treated the data: In a later analysis, tens of millions of unique TCR beta chains were counted across the roughly 700 repertoires, and roughly 11 million of these chains were shared by at least two donors. A nearest-neighbor algorithm error-corrected the raw reads and collapsed the reads into unique sequences, merging closely related sequences to remove PCR and sequencing errors. To assign V, D and J gene segments, CDR3 sequences were aligned to IMGT reference sequences. For a sequence to be retained, a match of at least six nucleotides to both a V gene segment and a J gene segment was required. Rearrangements were classified as productive when the CDR3 lacked stop codons and remained in frame with V and J, and all other rearrangements were classified as non-productive. CDR3 was defined according to IMGT convention as the region running from the second conserved V-encoded cysteine to the conserved J-encoded phenylalanine. The earlier analysis of about 590 of the donors excluded sequences that lacked an unambiguous match to a single V gene segment. An earlier analysis of approximately 590 of the donors called V segments functional above 56.7% productive rearrangements and segregating when the between-donor standard deviation exceeded 5%. A statistical classification framework was developed to diagnose cytomegalovirus status using the catalog of TCR beta chain sequences. V and J gene assignment, in a later analysis, came from comparing TCR nucleotide sequences with IMGT/GENE-DB human TR gene sequences. The TCRdist pipeline was used in a later analysis to assign CDR3 sequences and most-parsimonious VDJ recombination scenarios. In a later analysis, each TCR beta chain was defined by its CDR3 amino acid sequence together with its V-gene family, and reads without a unique V-gene family were excluded. To address suspected cross-contamination and a sequencing artifact, a later analysis removed 550 to 750 highly shared, low-generation-probability nucleotide sequences. For each public chain, a later analysis derived a clonal expansion index from normalized ranks of inferred template counts within each repertoire. A later analysis computed generation probabilities with a VDJ recombination model fitted to out-of-frame rearrangements, and checked the results against IGoR. A later analysis scored TCR-TCR, TCR-HLA and TCR-CMV co-occurrence with hypergeometric tests, applying a repertoire-size bias correction to TCR pairs. In a later analysis, false discovery rates were estimated by permuting HLA or CMV assignments 20 times. A later analysis grouped co-occurring TCRs with DBSCAN, adding TCRdist sequence similarity when clustering within HLA-allele-positive subsets. Co-occurrence clustering excluded repertoires with fewer than 30,000 or more than 120,000 public chains, plus five with anomalous nucleotide sharing. TCRdb carries this immuneACCESS record with in-frame sequences only. Its versions omit some clonotypes, under half of them owing to an unresolved V gene in the studies checked, with the rest unexplained. Clone size and V and J calls were adopted from that table, with D and trimming inferred from the DNA. The sample contains approximately 140,000 clones, approximately 80% of them found a single time. The ten largest make up approximately 1.5% of the sample.

This TCR derives from a woman aged 18-30 years in good health and CMV-seronegative. Sequencing was done on a sample of PBMCs.

Here is the DNA: TGTGCCTGGAGTAGGAGACTAGCATCACCAGATACGCAGTATTTT. This yields the protein CAWSRRLASPDTQYF. The chain joins TRBV30 to TRBJ2-3, with 7 middle bases fitting TRBD2. CDR1 is given as GTSNPN and CDR2 as SVGIG, both from the germline V gene (reference sequence). The CDR3 starts with the cysteine, ends with the phenylalanine, and has 15 residues. The DNA shown is the 45-base CDR3, in frame from base 1. V is pruned by 2 bases and J by 4 bases, leaving 9 bases of the junction without a gene match.